This TCR beta chain was captured in a study of blood T cell repertoires in COVID-19. Across the study: The samples span acute and convalescent COVID-19 from the United States, Italy and Spain.

The length of the CDR3 is 16 residues. Original data processing: It was from reference gene primer amplification that nucleated cell counts were estimated. Assay used: immunoSEQ multiplex PCR; TCRdb lists only in-frame clones, some missing. Clone size and the V and J calls come from that table; the DNA yielded D and trimming. The sample yields hundreds of thousands of clones, 70% to 90% seen once. The gene calls are TRBV21-1 and TRBJ1-4. TRBV21-1 is flagged as a pseudogene. Sample: peripheral blood. This sequence was found in a man aged 65-85 years with acute or convalescent COVID-19. CDR3 bases: TGTGCCAGCAGCAAAGGGCGGCAGGCGGGTGTCGAAAAACTGTTTTTT. It codes for CASSKGRQAGVEKLFF.